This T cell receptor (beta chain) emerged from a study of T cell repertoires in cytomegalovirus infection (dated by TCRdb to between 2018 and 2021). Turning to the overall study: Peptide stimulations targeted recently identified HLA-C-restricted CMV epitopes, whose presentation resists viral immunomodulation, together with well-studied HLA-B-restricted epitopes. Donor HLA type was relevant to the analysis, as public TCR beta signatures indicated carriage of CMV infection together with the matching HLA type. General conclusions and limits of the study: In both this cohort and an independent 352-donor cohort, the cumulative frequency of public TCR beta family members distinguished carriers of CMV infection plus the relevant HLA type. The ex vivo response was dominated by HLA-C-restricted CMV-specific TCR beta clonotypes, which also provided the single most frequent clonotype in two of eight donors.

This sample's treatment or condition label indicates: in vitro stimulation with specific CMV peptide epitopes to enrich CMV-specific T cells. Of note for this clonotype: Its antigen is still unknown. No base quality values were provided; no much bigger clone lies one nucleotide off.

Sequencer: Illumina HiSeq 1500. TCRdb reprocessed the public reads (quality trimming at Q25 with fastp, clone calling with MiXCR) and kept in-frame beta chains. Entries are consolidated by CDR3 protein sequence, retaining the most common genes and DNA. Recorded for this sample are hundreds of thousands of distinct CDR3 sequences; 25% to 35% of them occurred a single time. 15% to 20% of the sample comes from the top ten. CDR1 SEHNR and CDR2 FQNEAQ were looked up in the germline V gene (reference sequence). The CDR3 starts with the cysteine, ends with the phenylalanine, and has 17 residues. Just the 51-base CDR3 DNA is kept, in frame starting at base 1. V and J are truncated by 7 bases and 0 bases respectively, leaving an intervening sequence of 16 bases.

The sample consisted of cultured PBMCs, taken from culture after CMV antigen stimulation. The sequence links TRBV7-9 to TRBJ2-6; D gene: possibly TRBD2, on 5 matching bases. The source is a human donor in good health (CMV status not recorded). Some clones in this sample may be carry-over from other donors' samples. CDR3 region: CASTSERAHSGANVLTF. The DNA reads TGTGCCAGCACCTCCGAGAGGGCCCACTCTGGGGCCAACGTCCTGACTTTC.